The following is a TCR beta chain sequence with its context. What it binds is unknown. The germline CDR1 and CDR2 sequences are MNHNY and SVGAGI (reference sequence). V gave up 5 bases and J gave up 6 bases, with 17 bases separating them. This CDR3 is built from 14 residues. Libraries were prepared by immunoSEQ multiplex PCR; TCRdb keeps only in-frame clonotypes and omits some of them. The sample has tens of thousands of clones, approximately 84% seen once; the top ten hold approximately 4.6%. Time point here: week 47, end of study. One vaccine dose held 300 ug of mutant IDH1 20-mer peptide and came with topical imiquimod. The astrocytomas were IDH1-mutant, ATRX-negative, and WHO grade 3 or 4. The sample belongs to a study of a mutant IDH1 vaccine in newly diagnosed glioma. Across the whole study: Treated patients showed a male proportion of 62.5%, a female proportion of 37.5%, and a mean age of about 41 years. Study observations and caveats: Vaccination elicited immune responses in 93.3% of patients. Pseudoprogression appears to have had no connection to changes in top peripheral T cell clonotypes.

The sample consisted of PBMCs, taken from a glioma patient whose treatment included an IDH1 peptide vaccine. The sequence derives from a woman in her twenties or thirties with glioma. Some clones in this sample may be carry-over from other donors' samples. The V call is TRBV6-6, the J call TRBJ2-7; D possibly matches TRBD1 or TRBD2 (5 bases each). The CDR3 is CASSPGSTRGEQYF. CDR3 DNA sequence: TGTGCCAGCAGTCCGGGGAGCACGAGGGGCGAGCAGTACTTC.